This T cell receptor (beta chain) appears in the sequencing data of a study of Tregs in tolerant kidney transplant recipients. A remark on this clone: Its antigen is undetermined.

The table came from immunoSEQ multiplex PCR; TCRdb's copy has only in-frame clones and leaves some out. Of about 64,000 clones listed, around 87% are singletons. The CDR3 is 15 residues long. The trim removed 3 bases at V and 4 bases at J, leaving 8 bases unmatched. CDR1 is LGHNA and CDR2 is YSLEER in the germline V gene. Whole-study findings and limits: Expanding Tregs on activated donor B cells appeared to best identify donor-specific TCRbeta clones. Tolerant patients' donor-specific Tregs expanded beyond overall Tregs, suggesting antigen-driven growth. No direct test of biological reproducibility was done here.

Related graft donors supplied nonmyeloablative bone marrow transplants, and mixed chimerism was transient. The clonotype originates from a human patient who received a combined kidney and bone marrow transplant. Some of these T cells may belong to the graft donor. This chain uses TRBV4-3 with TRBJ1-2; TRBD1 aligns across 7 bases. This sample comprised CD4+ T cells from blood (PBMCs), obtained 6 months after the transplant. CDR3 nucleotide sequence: TGCGCCAGCAGCCACCTTCCGGGACAGATCTATGGCTACACCTTC. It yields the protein CASSHLPGQIYGYTF.